This section outlines one TCR beta chain sequence together with its context. The V gene's germline CDR1 is MNHEY and CDR2 SMNVEV (reference sequence). V gave up 5 bases and J gave up 8 bases, with 16 bases separating them. The CDR3 loop spans 15 amino acids. This specimen comes from a study of cytomegalovirus exposure and HLA in healthy donors. The PCR contained 60 Vbeta and 13 Jbeta primers. Here immunoSEQ multiplex PCR was the method, and the copy in TCRdb shows in-frame clones only, minus some. In the table there are 150,000 to 200,000 clones, around four fifths of which are singletons. Material: PBMCs. The chain has TRBV27 and TRBJ1-6, with D possibly matching TRBD1 (6 bases). The receptor was derived from a woman aged 18 to 35 in good health and CMV-seronegative. CDR3 in DNA: TGTGCCAGCAGTCTAAGACAGGAACTCCATTCACCCCTCCACTTT. As protein: CASSLRQELHSPLHF.